A single sample gave rise to the 27 T cell receptor beta chains below, sequenced in a study of T-cell memory formation after mild COVID-19. MiXCR, applied by TCRdb to the 5' RACE reads, yields one record per CDR3 protein. The table records a few hundred thousand distinct CDR3 sequences, approximately 30% of them present only once. Source material: PBMCs or a T cell subset sorted from them (not recorded which). The source of these receptors is an adult woman who had mild COVID-19 (a few samples of this study predate the infection). Cell type and time point are not known.

This chain connects TRBV6-2 or TRBV6-3 to TRBJ2-1; 11 bases match TRBD2. J gave up 6 bases and V 4 bases, and 11 bases lay outside the gene matches. The CDR3 spans 17 residues. CDR1 MNHEY and CDR2 SVGEGT come from the germline V gene. The DNA of the CDR3 is TGTGCCAGCAGTTCTCCTACGACTAGCGGGAATAGCAATGAGCAGTTCTTC. It specifies CASSSPTTSGNSNEQFF.

The rearrangement joins TRBV18 to TRBJ2-1; D call uncertain. The CDR3 covers 12 residues. With 5 bases removed from V and 6 bases from J, the gap between germline ends came to 8 bases. Germline lookup yields CDR1 KGHSH and CDR2 LQKENI. The CDR3 here is CASSMTFNEQFF. The CDR3 region has the DNA TGTGCCAGCTCAATGACATTCAATGAGCAGTTCTTC.

This clonotype showed up just a few times. The chain employs TRBV7-2 and TRBJ1-6, with TRBD1 as a possible D gene (6 bases). Trimming pared 1 base from V and 8 bases from J, leaving 12 bases between. The germline V gene encodes CDR1 SGHTA and CDR2 FQGNSA. This CDR3 is 15 amino acids long. As DNA, the CDR3 is TGTGCCAGCAGCTTAGTACAGGGTGTTGATTCACCCCTCCACTTT. This codes for CASSLVQGVDSPLHF.

This clonotype has only a few counts. CDR3 sequence (DNA): TGTGCCAGCAGTTCGCGACCAGGGGGGGTTGGCATTCAGTACTTC. This translates into CASSSRPGGVGIQYF. This chain joins TRBV27 and TRBJ2-4; D may match TRBD1 or TRBD2 (7 bases each). Between the trimmed V and J ends, which lost 4 bases and 9 bases, there was a span of 19 bases. CDR3 length: 15 amino acids. Germline CDR1 reads MNHEY; CDR2 reads SMNVEV (reference sequence).

In its sample, this clonotype was seen once. The CDR3 nucleotides are TGCAGTGCTTATTCAGCGGGAGGGTCCAAAAACATTCAGTACTTC. It is translated as CSAYSAGGSKNIQYF. This rearrangement joins TRBV20-1 to TRBJ2-4; 10 nucleotides line up with TRBD2. The CDR3 totals 15 residues. V trimming: 5 bases; J trimming: 2 bases; junction bases outside the gene matches: 6. Germline V lookup: CDR1 DFQATT, CDR2 SNEGSKA (reference sequence).

The V and J genes are TRBV2 and TRBJ2-5, with 8 positions matching TRBD1. J was trimmed by 5 bases and V by 4 bases; bases with no gene match: 24. Germline CDR1 reads SNHLY; CDR2 reads FYNNEI. The length of the CDR3 is 20 residues. Written as DNA, the CDR3 is TGTGCCAGCAGTGTGATCCACCCTCCAGCCGACAGGGGCGTAGCGGAGACCCAGTACTTC. Amino acid sequence: CASSVIHPPADRGVAETQYF. The full variable domain, rest sourced from reference TRBV2 and TRBJ2-5, is EPEVTQTPSHQVTQMGQEVILRCVPISNHLYFYWYRQILGQKVEFLVSFYNNEISEKSEIFDDQFSVERPDGSNFTLKIRSTKLEDSAMYFCASSVIHPPADRGVAETQYFGPGTRLLVL.

The rearrangement uses TRBV3-1 and TRBJ1-1; D is possibly TRBD1 (5 bases). Germline assignment: CDR1 LGHDT and CDR2 YNNKEL (reference sequence). The CDR3 is 16 residues long. The V gene lost 1 base and the J gene lost 1 base, with 13 bases spanning the gap. CDR3 DNA sequence: TGTGCCAGCAGCCAAGGGAATCAAAGGGGGAACACTGAAGCTTTCTTT. Amino acids: CASSQGNQRGNTEAFF.

This clonotype was picked up a small number of times. The chain has TRBV6-2 or TRBV6-3 and TRBJ2-7; D is perhaps TRBD2 (6 bases). Germline loops: CDR1 MNHEY, CDR2 SVGEGT. The CDR3 is 13 amino acids. Trimming removed 8 bases from V and 6 bases from J, with 17 bases in between. CDR3 residues: CASGSGSGGEQYF. The DNA of the CDR3 is TGTGCCAGCGGAAGTGGGTCCGGGGGCGAGCAGTACTTC.

V gene TRBV11-1 combines with J gene TRBJ2-5; 7 bases are a match to TRBD1. The CDR3 contains 15 residues. Germline V lookup: CDR1 SGHAT, CDR2 FQDESV (reference sequence). V was clipped by 7 bases and J by 5 bases; unmatched bases: 13. The CDR3 is CASNPGRGFSETQYF. For the CDR3, the DNA is TGTGCCAGCAACCCGGGCAGGGGGTTTTCGGAGACCCAGTACTTC. Full variable domain (remainder filled in from reference TRBV11-1 and TRBJ2-5): EAEVAQSPRYKITEKSQAVAFWCDPISGHATLYWYRQILGQGPELLVQFQDESVVDDSQLPKDRFSAERLKGVDSTLKIQPAELGDSAMYLCASNPGRGFSETQYFGPGTRLLVL.

The chain combines TRBV3-1 with TRBJ2-1; 8 positions match TRBD2. The CDR3 loop spans 15 amino acids. Germline CDR1 reads LGHDT; CDR2 reads YNNKEL (reference sequence). V shed 0 bases and J 5 bases; nucleotides not matched to a gene: 3. CDR3 amino acids: CASSQEKLADNEQFF. The CDR3 DNA sequence: TGTGCCAGCAGCCAAGAGAAACTAGCGGACAATGAGCAGTTCTTC.

The V call is TRBV29-1, the J call TRBJ2-7, with 7 positions matching TRBD1. This CDR3 has 15 amino acids. J lost 0 bases, V lost 5 bases, and 10 bases had no gene match. Germline V lookup: CDR1 SQVTM, CDR2 ANQGSEA. For the CDR3, the DNA is TGCAGCGTTCTATTCAGTCGACAGGGCTCCTACGAGCAGTACTTC. It codes for CSVLFSRQGSYEQYF.

The V gene is TRBV12-3 or TRBV12-4, the J gene TRBJ2-1, with D possibly TRBD1 on 6 matching bases. This CDR3 region has 14 residues. The V end lost 6 bases, the J end lost 8 bases, and 17 bases lay between the germline ends. The CDR3 DNA follows: TGTGCCAGCAGAGAAAGCGGACAGACGTATGAGCAGTTCTTC. It yields the protein CASRESGQTYEQFF.

In this sample, this clonotype turned up many times. This chain uses TRBV29-1 with TRBJ2-7, with 9 bases aligning to TRBD1. Germline CDR1 is SQVTM and CDR2 is ANQGSEA. CDR3 length: 12 amino acids. After removal of 4 bases from V and 6 bases from J, the junction contained 4 bases not matched to a gene. The CDR3 here is CSVADRGREQYF. CDR3 in DNA: TGCAGCGTTGCGGACAGGGGCCGCGAGCAGTACTTC.

In its sample, this clonotype was seen a few times. The J gene is TRBJ2-5, the V gene TRBV7-9; 9 nucleotides agree with TRBD1. V lost 5 bases to trimming and J lost 4 bases; unmatched junction nucleotides: 11. The CDR3 is made up of 16 amino acids. Per the germline V gene, CDR1 is SEHNR and CDR2 is FQNEAQ (reference sequence). The CDR3 protein is CASSTKRDRVGETQYF. The CDR3 DNA reads as TGTGCCAGCAGCACCAAGAGGGACAGGGTAGGAGAGACCCAGTACTTC.

The genes are TRBV12-3 or TRBV12-4 and TRBJ2-1; 8 positions agree with TRBD2. The CDR3 loop spans 15 amino acids. After removal of 6 bases from V and 6 bases from J, the junction contained 10 bases not matched to a gene. CDR3 DNA sequence: TGTGCCAGCAGCGCCCGGAGGCGGGAGGTCAATGAGCAGTTCTTC. Translated, it gives CASSARRREVNEQFF.

The V and J genes are TRBV7-2 and TRBJ2-7; D is possibly TRBD1 (6 bases). The CDR3 has 15 amino acids. V lost 1 base and J 2 bases, leaving 12 bases between the germline ends. Germline V gene data show CDR1 as SGHTA and CDR2 as FQGNSA. This chain's CDR3 is CASSLGHRETYEQYF. CDR3 DNA: TGTGCCAGCAGCTTAGGGCACAGGGAAACCTACGAGCAGTACTTC.

The V and J genes are TRBV29-1 and TRBJ1-3; no firm D call. V lost 4 bases and J lost 4, with 14 bases in between. The CDR3 contains 14 residues. The germline V gene encodes CDR1 SQVTM and CDR2 ANQGSEA. The CDR3 sequence: CSVGEVGSGNTIYF. The DNA of the CDR3 is TGCAGCGTTGGAGAAGTGGGCTCGGGAAACACCATATATTTT.

This clonotype has ten or more counts. Germline is not matched at one junction end, which may reflect a read error. The CDR3 spells CASSLDSTDTQYF. The CDR3, as DNA: TGCGCCAGCAGCTTGGACAGCACAGATACGCAGTATTTT. The rearrangement uses TRBV18 and TRBJ2-3; D gene uncertain. Germline V gene lookup returns CDR1 KGHSH and CDR2 LQKENI. The CDR3 runs 13 residues. The variable domain in full, completed from reference TRBV18 and TRBJ2-3, reads NAGVMQNPRHLVRRRGQEARLRCSPMKGHSHVYWYRQLPEEGLKFMVYLQKENIIDESGMPKERFSAEFPKEGPSILRIQQVVRGDSAAYFCASSLDSTDTQYFGPGTRLTVL.

The chain joins TRBV12-3 or TRBV12-4 to TRBJ2-6, with D possibly being TRBD2 (6 bases). V was trimmed by 2 bases and J by 4 bases, leaving 9 bases between them. This CDR3 spans 15 amino acids. The CDR3 sequence is CASSLRGTGANVLTF. The CDR3 region has the DNA TGTGCCAGCAGTTTACGGGGGACGGGGGCCAACGTCCTGACTTTC.

J is TRBJ2-2 and V is TRBV4-1; no clear D gene. V lost 4 bases, J lost 7 bases, and 19 bases lay in between. Germline CDR1 is MGHRA and CDR2 is YSYEKL. This CDR3 comprises 16 residues. The CDR3: CASSPRVGARVGELFF. The CDR3 region has the DNA TGCGCCAGCAGCCCACGGGTCGGTGCTCGTGTCGGGGAGCTGTTTTTT.

This sequence joins TRBV7-9 and TRBJ1-4; possibly TRBD1 for D (5 bases). This CDR3 comprises 15 residues. CDR1 SEHNR and CDR2 FQNEAQ come from the germline V gene (reference sequence). V was cut by 0 bases and J by 7 bases, with 12 bases left in between. The CDR3 is CASSLASGSGEKLFF. DNA for the CDR3: TGTGCCAGCAGCTTAGCCTCAGGGTCTGGTGAAAAACTGTTTTTT.

This clonotype has only a few counts. V is TRBV12-5 and J is TRBJ2-3; no clear D gene. Germline lookup yields CDR1 LGHNT and CDR2 FRNRAP. V was cut by 2 bases and J by 0 bases, with 15 bases left in between. The CDR3 has 17 residues. The CDR3 region has the DNA TGTGCTAGTGGTTTGTTTTCTATAACCTTTAGCACAGATACGCAGTATTTT. Protein sequence: CASGLFSITFSTDTQYF.

This clonotype was counted once. CDR3 sequence (DNA): TGTGCCAGCTCACCCCCTGGCTGGACGGGCTACGAGCAGTACTTC. This sequence encodes CASSPPGWTGYEQYF. V gene TRBV18 combines with J gene TRBJ2-7; no clear D. The CDR3 runs to 15 residues. The germline V and J ends were trimmed by 3 bases and 3 bases, with 15 bases remaining between them. The germline V gene encodes CDR1 KGHSH and CDR2 LQKENI.

This clonotype was found a few times. The J gene is TRBJ2-3, the V gene TRBV29-1, with D perhaps given as TRBD1 or TRBD2 (5 bases each). The CDR3 has 13 residues. Germline values: CDR1 SQVTM, CDR2 ANQGSEA. Between the trimmed V and J ends, which lost 5 bases and 4 bases, there was a span of 13 bases. CDR3 in amino acids: CSVSVGASDTQYF. The CDR3 nucleotides are TGCAGCGTTTCCGTCGGGGCTTCAGATACGCAGTATTTT.

This clonotype was counted between two and nine times. CDR3 in DNA: TGTGCCAGCCTCAGTAGCGGGGGCCTCTCCTACAATGAGCAGTTCTTC. Residues: CASLSSGGLSYNEQFF. The rearrangement links TRBV12-3 or TRBV12-4 to TRBJ2-1; 9 bases fit TRBD2. V shed 8 bases, J shed 0 bases, and the junction held 8 bases outside the gene matches. The CDR3 is 16 amino acids.

This clonotype was detected only a few times. This rearrangement joins TRBV19 to TRBJ2-1; 7 nucleotides match TRBD2. V lost 5 bases, J lost 4 bases, and 11 bases stayed unmatched. Germline CDR1 reads LNHDA; CDR2 reads SQIVND (reference sequence). CDR3 length: 16 amino acids. The CDR3 protein is CASSEYAGENYNEQFF. The CDR3 DNA reads as TGTGCCAGTAGTGAGTACGCGGGAGAGAATTACAATGAGCAGTTCTTC. The whole variable domain, remainder taken from reference TRBV19 and TRBJ2-1, is DGGITQSPKYLFRKEGQNVTLSCEQNLNHDAMYWYRQDPGQGLRLIYYSQIVNDFQKGDIAEGYSVSREKKESFPLTVTSAQKNPTAFYLCASSEYAGENYNEQFFGPGTRLTVL.

V usage is TRBV5-4 and J usage is TRBJ2-1; TRBD2 matches 9 bases. Germline CDR1 reads SGHNT; CDR2 reads YYREEE (reference sequence). V dropped 2 bases and J dropped 6; count of bases not matched to a gene: 6. This CDR3 is 15 amino acids long. CDR3 DNA: TGTGCCAGCAGCTTCGGGCTAGCGGGATCCAATGAGCAGTTCTTC. Its protein is CASSFGLAGSNEQFF.